This T cell receptor (beta chain) appears in the sequencing data of a study of control samples from healthy donors and cancer patients (dated by TCRdb to about 2020). The germline V gene (reference sequence) gives CDR1 as LNHDA and CDR2 as SQIVND. CDR3 length: 16 amino acids, cysteine to phenylalanine. The only DNA kept is the CDR3, 48 bases in frame from the first base. V and J are trimmed by 6 bases and 7 bases, and the gene matches miss 17 bases of the junction. On this clone itself: It lacks a known antigen. No quality values exist for individual bases; no much larger clone is one base distant.

The library was prepared using the immunoSEQ multiplex PCR assay. Drawn from immuneACCESS, this table holds only the in-frame rearrangements with V and J called that TCRdb kept. Clones are partly lost; checked studies trace under half to an unresolved V gene and leave the rest unexplained. The sample includes under 200,000 clones, with roughly 94% observed a single time. The ten largest account for roughly 15% of the sample. The sequenced sample consisted of PBMCs. Recombination connected TRBV19 to TRBJ1-1, and 7 junctional nucleotides match TRBD1. This TCR was sampled from a man aged 55 to 69 with colorectal cancer. The nucleotide sequence is TGTGCCAGTAGGCGAGAGGGGGAGGGGGCATTTAATGAAGCTTTCTTT. This translates into CASRREGEGAFNEAFF.